The 15 T cell receptor beta chains below were found in one sample sequenced in a study of beta chain features in type 1 diabetes. For these TCRs, the target antigens are not known. Of the isolated RNA, all was reverse transcribed, and so the sequenced material was expressed TCRB transcripts. The table came from immunoSEQ multiplex PCR; TCRdb's copy has only in-frame clones and leaves some out. The table shows roughly 350,000 clones, with around 10% occurring only once. Findings and limits, study-wide: Shorter TCRB CDR3s, moderately but significantly so, marked every one of the four CD4+ subsets in Type 1 diabetes patients.

Sequences were obtained from central memory CD4+ T cells from blood. These receptor sequences come from a man aged 25 to 45 with type 1 diabetes.

The J gene is TRBJ2-6, the V gene TRBV28, with D possibly matching TRBD1 (5 bases). Trimming took off 2 bases at V and 2 bases at J, with 10 bases between the two ends. From germline, CDR1 is MDHEN and CDR2 SYDVKM. This CDR3 has 16 amino acids. CDR3 in DNA: TGTGCCAGCAGTTTACTTTTCAGGGCTGGGGCCAACGTCCTGACTTTC. Translated, it gives CASSLLFRAGANVLTF.

The table lists this clone with a few counts. The chain recombines TRBV28 with TRBJ1-2; the D is unclear. The CDR3 runs to 11 residues. Trimming cost V 6 bases and J 7 bases, with 9 bases left between them. Germline assignment: CDR1 MDHEN and CDR2 SYDVKM. The CDR3 nucleotides are TGTGCCAGCAGCCCGAGGAGTGGCTACACCTTC. Its protein is CASSPRSGYTF.

V usage is TRBV7-2 and J usage is TRBJ1-1, with 10 bases lining up with TRBD1. Germline loops: CDR1 SGHTA, CDR2 FQGNSA. CDR3 length: 15 residues. With V trimmed by 5 bases and J by 6 bases, 9 bases remained unmatched. The CDR3, as DNA: TGTGCCAGCAGCCCGAGAGGGACAGGGGCGTCTGAAGCTTTCTTT. Its translation is CASSPRGTGASEAFF.

Only a few counts were recorded for this clone. The chain uses TRBV25-1 and TRBJ2-4, with D perhaps matching TRBD1 (6 bases). The V gene's germline CDR1 is MGHDK and CDR2 SYGVNS. Trimming removed 4 bases at V and 11 bases at J, with 21 bases between. The length of the CDR3 is 15 residues. The CDR3 protein is CASSATGRTGGLQYF. CDR3 bases: TGTGCCAGCAGTGCGACAGGAAGAACAGGAGGACTTCAGTACTTC.

This clone has just a few counts. This chain joins TRBV28 and TRBJ2-7; D is perhaps TRBD2 (6 bases). Trimming took off 8 bases at V and 4 bases at J, with 24 bases between the two ends. This CDR3 comprises 16 residues. CDR1 and CDR2 from the germline V gene are MDHEN and SYDVKM. The DNA for the CDR3 is TGTGCCAGCTGGGATCCTAACGGGATGGGAGGATACGAGCAGTACTTC. This sequence encodes CASWDPNGMGGYEQYF.

This clone was picked up a small number of times. CDR3 DNA sequence: TGTGCCAGCAGCCTAACCGGGGACAGGGACGCCGGGGAGCTGTTTTTT. Its protein product is CASSLTGDRDAGELFF. The V call is TRBV9, the J call TRBJ2-2, with TRBD1 identical over 9 bases. The CDR3 sequence is 16 residues long. Losses at the gene ends were 4 bases for V and 6 bases for J; bases not matched to a gene: 10. Germline V gives CDR1 SGDLS, CDR2 YYNGEE.

This clone appeared a few times. The J gene is TRBJ2-7, the V gene TRBV28; D not resolved. The CDR3 covers 15 residues. Germline CDR1 reads MDHEN; CDR2 reads SYDVKM. Trimming removed 3 bases from V and 2 bases from J, with 14 bases in between. CDR3: CASSLATTMTYEQYF. The CDR3 DNA follows: TGTGCCAGCAGTTTGGCGACCACGATGACCTACGAGCAGTACTTC.

The chain has TRBV30 and TRBJ1-1; no reliable D call. The germline V gene has CDR1 GTSNPN and CDR2 SVGIG (reference sequence). The CDR3 has 14 residues. V dropped 0 bases and J dropped 5 bases, with 13 bases sitting between them. This chain's CDR3 is CAWSVPPQRTEAFF. CDR3 nucleotide sequence: TGTGCCTGGAGTGTACCCCCACAGAGGACTGAAGCTTTCTTT.

CDR3 coding DNA: TGCGCCAGCAGCTTTTCCAGGGAGAGTGAGCAGTTCTTC. Translated, it gives CASSFSRESEQFF. The V call is TRBV5-1, the J call TRBJ2-1; D tentatively reads TRBD1 or TRBD2 (5 bases each). The ends were cut back, 2 bases at V and 9 bases at J, with 12 bases in the middle. The CDR3 is 13 residues long. Germline V gene data show CDR1 as SGHRS and CDR2 as YFSETQ.

This clone was recorded a few times. The chain recombines TRBV7-2 with TRBJ2-2; 14 bases align to TRBD2. Germline CDR1 SGHTA, CDR2 FQGNSA. There are 16 residues in the CDR3. The V segment lost 6 bases and the J segment 6 bases; nucleotides outside the gene matches: 6. The chain's CDR3 is CASRGLAGVESGELFF. The CDR3 DNA is TGTGCCAGCAGGGGACTAGCGGGAGTAGAGTCCGGGGAGCTGTTTTTT.

CDR3 residues: CASSLSWTVSYEQYF. As DNA, the CDR3 is TGTGCCAGCAGTTTATCGTGGACAGTGTCCTACGAGCAGTACTTC. V gene TRBV27 combines with J gene TRBJ2-7; possibly TRBD1 for D (6 bases). V lost 0 bases to trimming and J lost 1 base, with 10 bases between them. The CDR3 runs to 15 residues. The germline CDR1 and CDR2 sequences are MNHEY and SMNVEV (reference sequence).

This chain links TRBV10-3 with TRBJ1-2, with D possibly being TRBD1 (5 bases). This CDR3 spans 13 amino acids. CDR1 is ENHRY and CDR2 is SYGVKD in the germline V gene. Trimming took off 7 bases at V and 6 bases at J, with 15 bases between the two ends. The CDR3 DNA reads as TGTGCCATCACCGGCGGGGCAGAAGATGGCTACACCTTC. This encodes CAITGGAEDGYTF.

The chain links TRBV27 to TRBJ1-1; D is possibly TRBD1 (6 bases). Trimming took off 5 bases at V and 7 bases at J, with 17 bases between the two ends. This CDR3 comprises 14 residues. Germline V gene sequence: CDR1 MNHEY, CDR2 SMNVEV (reference sequence). This chain's CDR3 is CASSPQRKGDEAFF. The CDR3 DNA reads as TGTGCCAGCAGTCCCCAAAGAAAGGGGGATGAAGCTTTCTTT.

This clone appeared a few times. J is TRBJ2-1 and V is TRBV6-1; no clear D gene. The CDR3 contains 14 residues. Per germline, CDR1 MNHNS and CDR2 SASEGT. V lost 7 bases and J 0 bases, leaving 10 bases between the germline ends. The CDR3 sequence: CASKTVSSYNEQFF. DNA of the CDR3: TGTGCCAGCAAAACAGTGAGCTCCTACAATGAGCAGTTCTTC.

V is TRBV27 and J is TRBJ1-4; 9 nucleotides line up with TRBD1. This CDR3 spans 15 amino acids. V lost 6 bases, J lost 8 bases, and 10 bases stayed unmatched. Germline V gene sequence: CDR1 MNHEY, CDR2 SMNVEV (reference sequence). The CDR3 sequence: CASSPWGQGNEKLFF. Written as DNA, the CDR3 is TGTGCCAGCAGCCCGTGGGGACAGGGAAACGAAAAACTGTTTTTT.